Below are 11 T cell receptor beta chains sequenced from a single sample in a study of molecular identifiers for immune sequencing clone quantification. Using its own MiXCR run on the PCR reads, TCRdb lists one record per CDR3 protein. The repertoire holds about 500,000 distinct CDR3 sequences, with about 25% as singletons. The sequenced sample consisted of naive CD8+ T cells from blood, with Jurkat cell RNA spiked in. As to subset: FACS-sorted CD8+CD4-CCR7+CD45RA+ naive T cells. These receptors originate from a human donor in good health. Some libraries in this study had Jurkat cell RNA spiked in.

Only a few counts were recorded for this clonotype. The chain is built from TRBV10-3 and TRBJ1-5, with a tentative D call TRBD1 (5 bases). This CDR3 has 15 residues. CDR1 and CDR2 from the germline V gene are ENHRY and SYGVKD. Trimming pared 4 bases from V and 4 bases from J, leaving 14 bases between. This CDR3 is CAISVGAELNQPQHF. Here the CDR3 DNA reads TGTGCCATCAGTGTTGGGGCAGAACTTAATCAGCCCCAGCATTTT.

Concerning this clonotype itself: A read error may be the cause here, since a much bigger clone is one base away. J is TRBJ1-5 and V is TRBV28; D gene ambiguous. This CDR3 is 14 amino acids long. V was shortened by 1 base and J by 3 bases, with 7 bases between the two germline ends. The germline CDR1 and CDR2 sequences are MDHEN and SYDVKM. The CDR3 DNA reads TGTGCCAGCAGTTTATACAGCTACAATCAGCCCCAGCATTTT. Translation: CASSLYSYNQPQHF.

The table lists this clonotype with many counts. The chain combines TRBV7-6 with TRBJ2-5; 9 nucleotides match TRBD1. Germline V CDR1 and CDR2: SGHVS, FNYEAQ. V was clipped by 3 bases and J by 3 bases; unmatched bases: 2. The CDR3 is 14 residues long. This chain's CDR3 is CASSFGQGKETQYF. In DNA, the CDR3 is TGTGCCAGCAGCTTCGGACAGGGGAAAGAGACCCAGTACTTC. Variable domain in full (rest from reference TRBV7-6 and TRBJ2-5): GAGVSQSPRYKVTKRGQDVALRCDPISGHVSLYWYRQALGQGPEFLTYFNYEAQQDKSGLPNDRFSAERPEGSISTLTIQRTEQRDSAMYRCASSFGQGKETQYFGPGTRLLVL.

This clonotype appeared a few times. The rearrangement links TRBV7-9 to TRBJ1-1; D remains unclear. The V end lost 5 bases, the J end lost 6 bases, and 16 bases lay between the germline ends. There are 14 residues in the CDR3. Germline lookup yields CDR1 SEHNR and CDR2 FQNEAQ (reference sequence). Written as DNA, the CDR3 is TGTGCCAGCAGCCCGACGGAGAGGGCCCCTGAAGCTTTCTTT. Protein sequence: CASSPTERAPEAFF. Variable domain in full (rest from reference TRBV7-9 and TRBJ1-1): DTGVSQNPRHKITKRGQNVTFRCDPISEHNRLYWYRQTLGQGPEFLTYFQNEAQLEKSRLLSDRFSAERPKGSFSTLEIQRTEQGDSAMYLCASSPTERAPEAFFGQGTRLTVV.

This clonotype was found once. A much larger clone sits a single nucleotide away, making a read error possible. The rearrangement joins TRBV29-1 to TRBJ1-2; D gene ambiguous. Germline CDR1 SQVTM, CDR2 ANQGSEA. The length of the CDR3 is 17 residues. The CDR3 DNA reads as TGCAGCGTTCCGTTCCCCGGCGGACTCACTTTTAACTATGGCTACGCCTTC. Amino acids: CSVPFPGGLTFNYGYAF.

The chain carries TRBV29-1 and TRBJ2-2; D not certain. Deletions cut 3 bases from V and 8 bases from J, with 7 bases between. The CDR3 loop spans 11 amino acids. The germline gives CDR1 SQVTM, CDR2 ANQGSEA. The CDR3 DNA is TGCAGCGTTGACAGGTCGGGGGAGCTGTTTTTT. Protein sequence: CSVDRSGELFF.

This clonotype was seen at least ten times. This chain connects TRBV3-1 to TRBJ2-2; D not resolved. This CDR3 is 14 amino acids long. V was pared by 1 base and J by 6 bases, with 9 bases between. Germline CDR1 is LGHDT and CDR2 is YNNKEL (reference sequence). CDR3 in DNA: TGTGCCAGCAGCCAAGTTTCCAGTCCCGGGGAGCTGTTTTTT. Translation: CASSQVSSPGELFF. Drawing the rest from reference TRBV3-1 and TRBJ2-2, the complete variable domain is DTAVSQTPKYLVTQMGNDKSIKCEQNLGHDTMYWYKQDSKKFLKIMFSYNNKELIINETVPNRFSPKSPDKAHLNLHINSLELGDSAVYFCASSQVSSPGELFFGEGSRLTVL.

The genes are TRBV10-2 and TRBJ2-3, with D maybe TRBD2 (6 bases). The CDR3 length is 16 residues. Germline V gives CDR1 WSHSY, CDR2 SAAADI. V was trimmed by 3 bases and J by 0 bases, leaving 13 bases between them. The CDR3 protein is CASSDLTGESTDTQYF. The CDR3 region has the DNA TGCGCCAGCAGTGACTTAACGGGGGAAAGCACAGATACGCAGTATTTT.

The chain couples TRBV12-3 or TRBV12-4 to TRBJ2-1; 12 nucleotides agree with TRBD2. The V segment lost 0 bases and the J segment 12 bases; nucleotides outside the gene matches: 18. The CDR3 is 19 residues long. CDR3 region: CASSLATGTSGPGRGGQFF. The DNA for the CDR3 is TGTGCCAGCAGTTTAGCGACCGGGACTAGCGGGCCGGGACGCGGTGGGCAGTTCTTC.

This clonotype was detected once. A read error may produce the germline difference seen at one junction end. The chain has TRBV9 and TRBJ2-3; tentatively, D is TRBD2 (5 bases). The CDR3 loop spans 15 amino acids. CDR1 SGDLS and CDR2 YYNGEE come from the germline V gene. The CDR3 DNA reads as TGTGCCTGCAGCGTAGGAGGTCTAGGCTTCGATACGCAGTATTTT. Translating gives CACSVGGLGFDTQYF.

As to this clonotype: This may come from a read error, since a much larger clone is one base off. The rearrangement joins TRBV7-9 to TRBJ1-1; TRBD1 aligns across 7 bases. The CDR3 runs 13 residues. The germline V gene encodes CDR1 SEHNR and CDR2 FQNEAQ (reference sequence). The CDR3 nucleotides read TGTGACAGCAGCTTATCCCGGGACAGAGAAGCTTTCTTT. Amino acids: CDSSLSRDREAFF.